This T cell receptor (beta chain) was captured by sequencing in a study of blood T cell repertoires in COVID-19. In the study overall: Sites in the United States, Italy and Spain provided acute and convalescent COVID-19 samples. Sample material is recorded as cDNA or gDNA derived from T cells, B-cell-depleted T cells, or PBMCs.

In the original processing: Estimated nucleated cell counts came from reference gene primer amplification. Repertoires were generated with immunoSEQ multiplex PCR, while TCRdb's copy carries only in-frame clones and drops some. V, J and clone size derive from that table, while D and trimming were established from the DNA sequence. The sample records about 240,000 clones, roughly 80% being singletons. This clone was detected only a few times. The CDR3 has 15 amino acids. The V and J ends lost 3 bases and 0 bases respectively, with 9 bases between them. Per germline, CDR1 KGHSH and CDR2 LQKENI. The V gene is TRBV18, the J gene TRBJ1-3, with a tentative D call TRBD1 (6 bases). The source material was peripheral blood. The sequence came from a woman in her seventies with acute or convalescent COVID-19. The CDR3, as DNA: TGTGCCAGCTCACCTGGACAGCTCTCTGGAAACACCATATATTTT. Residues: CASSPGQLSGNTIYF.